This paragraph covers one T cell receptor beta chain sequence. These data belong to a study of blood T cell repertoires in COVID-19. Turning to the study itself: Samples came from the United States, Italy and Spain, spanning acute and convalescent COVID-19.

Trimming left V 8 bases short and J 6 bases short, with 10 bases between. The CDR3 contains 11 residues. Germline CDR1 is MNHEY and CDR2 is SVGAGI. In the authors' workflow: Cell counts per sample came from amplifying reference gene primers. TCRdb's table, derived via immunoSEQ multiplex PCR, lists solely in-frame clones and lacks some. V, J and clone size are taken as reported in that table, and D and trimming were inferred from the DNA itself. The sample yields approximately 84,000 clones, more than 80% seen once. This clonotype originated in a woman older than 75 with acute or convalescent COVID-19. V usage is TRBV6-5 and J usage is TRBJ1-2; D is unresolved. What was sequenced was peripheral blood. This chain's CDR3 is CASFSGNGYTF. CDR3 in DNA: TGTGCCAGCTTTAGCGGGAATGGCTACACCTTC.